The 7 T cell receptor beta chains given below trace back to one sample, sequenced in a study of vaccination and CD4 T cells after COVID-19. Their cognate antigens are unknown. The Oncomine TCR Beta short-read assay was applied to DNA of cultured CD4+ T cells. MiXCR, applied by TCRdb to the PCR reads, yields one record per CDR3 protein. The sample lists around 13,000 distinct CDR3 sequences, around 42% occurring once. Treatment of the sample: roughly 11-day PBMC culture with coronavirus spike peptide pools or control peptides (ViraFEST assay). The sample in question was CD4+ T cells from blood, cultured in vitro, obtained before SARS-CoV-2 vaccination. The receptor source for this set is a human donor who had recovered from COVID-19.

J is TRBJ2-7 and V is TRBV6-1, with D perhaps matching TRBD2 (5 bases). CDR3 length equals 12 residues. V was shortened by 4 bases and J by 2 bases, with 6 bases between the two germline ends. From germline, CDR1 is MNHNS and CDR2 SASEGT. DNA for the CDR3: TGTGCCAGCAGTGCCGGGACCTACGAGCAGTACTTC. Translation: CASSAGTYEQYF.

The CDR3 DNA reads as TGCAGTGCTAGGGGACAGGGGGAGGGAAATGAGCAGTTCTTC. Encoded protein: CSARGQGEGNEQFF. The gene calls are TRBV20-1 and TRBJ2-1; 11 bases agree with TRBD1. V shed 3 bases, J shed 7 bases, and the junction held 5 bases outside the gene matches. CDR3 size: 14 residues. Germline V gene data show CDR1 as DFQATT and CDR2 as SNEGSKA (reference sequence).

The chain combines TRBV30 with TRBJ1-2; no firm D call. Trimming took off 7 bases at V and 2 bases at J, with 11 bases between the two ends. Germline V CDR1 and CDR2: GTSNPN, SVGIG (reference sequence). CDR3 length: 12 amino acids. Here the CDR3 reads CAYTDGNYGYTF. In nucleotides, the CDR3 is TGTGCCTACACCGACGGGAACTATGGCTACACCTTC.

The chain joins TRBV20-1 to TRBJ2-1; 12 bases are shared with TRBD2. The CDR3 is made up of 14 amino acids. Unmatched junction bases numbered 3, after V lost 2 bases and J lost 7 bases. Germline V gene sequence: CDR1 DFQATT, CDR2 SNEGSKA (reference sequence). CDR3 loop: CSARRLAGGNEQFF. CDR3 DNA: TGCAGTGCTAGACGGCTAGCGGGAGGGAATGAGCAGTTCTTC.

The chain links TRBV7-8 to TRBJ2-3; D is ambiguous. Per germline, CDR1 SGHVS and CDR2 FQNEAQ. The V gene lost 0 bases and the J gene lost 6 bases, with 19 bases spanning the gap. This CDR3 spans 17 amino acids. Written as DNA, the CDR3 is TGTGCCAGCAGCTTAGCCCTTTTCCGAAGGGAAGGCGATACGCAGTATTTT. Protein sequence: CASSLALFRREGDTQYF.

CDR3 residues: CASSYRASENEQFF. The CDR3 nucleotides are TGTGCCAGCAGTTATCGGGCTAGCGAAAATGAGCAGTTCTTC. The chain is built from TRBV6-5 and TRBJ2-1; weak D call: TRBD2 (6 bases). This CDR3 is 14 amino acids long. Germline lookup yields CDR1 MNHEY and CDR2 SVGAGI. The V and J ends lost 3 bases and 7 bases respectively, with 13 bases between them.

The chain is built from TRBV7-2 and TRBJ2-3; D is ambiguous. The CDR3 has 13 residues. CDR1 is SGHTA and CDR2 is FQGNSA in the germline V gene. Trimming removed 2 bases from V and 5 bases from J, with 8 bases in between. The CDR3 sequence: CASSLRWGDTQYF. As DNA, the CDR3 is TGTGCCAGCAGCTTACGCTGGGGAGATACGCAGTATTTT.